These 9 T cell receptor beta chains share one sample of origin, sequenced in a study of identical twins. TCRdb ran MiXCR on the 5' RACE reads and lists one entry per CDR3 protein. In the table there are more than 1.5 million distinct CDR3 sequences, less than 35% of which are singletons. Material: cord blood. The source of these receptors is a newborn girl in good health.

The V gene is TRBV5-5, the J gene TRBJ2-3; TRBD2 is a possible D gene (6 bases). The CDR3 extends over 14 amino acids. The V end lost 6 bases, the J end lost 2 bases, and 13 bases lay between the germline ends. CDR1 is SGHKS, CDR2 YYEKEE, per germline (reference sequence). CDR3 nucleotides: TGTGCCAGCACGAGCGGGCCTATCACAGATACGCAGTATTTT. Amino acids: CASTSGPITDTQYF.

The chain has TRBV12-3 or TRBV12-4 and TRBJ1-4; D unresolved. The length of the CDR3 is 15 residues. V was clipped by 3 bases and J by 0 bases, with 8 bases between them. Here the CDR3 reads CASSFSASTNEKLFF. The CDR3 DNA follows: TGTGCCAGCAGTTTCTCAGCCTCAACTAATGAAAAACTGTTTTTT.

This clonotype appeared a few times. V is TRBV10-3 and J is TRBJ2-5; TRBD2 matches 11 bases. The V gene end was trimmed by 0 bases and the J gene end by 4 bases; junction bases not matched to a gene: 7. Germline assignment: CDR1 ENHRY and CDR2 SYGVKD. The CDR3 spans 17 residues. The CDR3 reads CAISESGTSGGRETQYF. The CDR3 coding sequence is TGTGCCATCAGTGAGTCGGGTACTAGCGGGGGTCGAGAGACCCAGTACTTC.

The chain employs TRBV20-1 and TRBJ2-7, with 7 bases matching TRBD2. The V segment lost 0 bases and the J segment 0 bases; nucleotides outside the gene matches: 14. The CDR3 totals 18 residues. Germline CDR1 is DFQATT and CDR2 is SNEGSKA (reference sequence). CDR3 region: CSARDWDHSGRSSYEQYF. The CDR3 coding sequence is TGCAGTGCTAGAGATTGGGACCATAGCGGGCGCAGCTCCTACGAGCAGTACTTC.

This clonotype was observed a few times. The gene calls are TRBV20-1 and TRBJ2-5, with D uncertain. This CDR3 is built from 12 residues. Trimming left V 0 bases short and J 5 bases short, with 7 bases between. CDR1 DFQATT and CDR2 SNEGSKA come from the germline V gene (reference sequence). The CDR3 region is CSARETWETQYF. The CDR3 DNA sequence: TGCAGTGCTAGAGAGACCTGGGAGACCCAGTACTTC.

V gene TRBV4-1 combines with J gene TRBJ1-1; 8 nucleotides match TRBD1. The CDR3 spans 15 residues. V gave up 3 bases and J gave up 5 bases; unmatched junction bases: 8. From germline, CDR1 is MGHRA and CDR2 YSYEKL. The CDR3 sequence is CASSQADRVGTEAFF. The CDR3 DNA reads TGCGCCAGCAGCCAGGCGGACAGGGTGGGGACTGAAGCTTTCTTT.

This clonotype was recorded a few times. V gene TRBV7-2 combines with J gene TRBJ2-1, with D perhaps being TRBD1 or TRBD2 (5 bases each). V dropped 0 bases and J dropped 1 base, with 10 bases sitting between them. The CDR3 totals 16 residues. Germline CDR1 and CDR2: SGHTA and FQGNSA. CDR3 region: CASSLAPWGSYNEQFF. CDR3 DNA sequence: TGTGCCAGCAGCTTAGCGCCGTGGGGGTCCTACAATGAGCAGTTCTTC. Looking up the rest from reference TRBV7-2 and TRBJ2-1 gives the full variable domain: GAGVSQSPSNKVTEKGKDVELRCDPISGHTALYWYRQSLGQGLEFLIYFQGNSAPDKSGLPSDRFSAERTGGSVSTLTIQRTQQEDSAVYLCASSLAPWGSYNEQFFGPGTRLTVL.

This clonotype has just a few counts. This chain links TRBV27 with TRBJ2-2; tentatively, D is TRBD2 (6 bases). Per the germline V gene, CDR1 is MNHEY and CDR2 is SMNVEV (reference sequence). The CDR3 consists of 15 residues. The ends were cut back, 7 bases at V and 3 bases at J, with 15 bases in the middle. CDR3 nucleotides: TGTGCCAGCACCCACTTGGGACTCTACACCGGGGAGCTGTTTTTT. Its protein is CASTHLGLYTGELFF.

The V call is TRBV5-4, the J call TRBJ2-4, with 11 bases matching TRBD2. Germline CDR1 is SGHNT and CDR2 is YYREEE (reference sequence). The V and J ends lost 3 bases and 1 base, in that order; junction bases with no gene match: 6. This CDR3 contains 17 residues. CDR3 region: CASSSRPSGRAKNIQYF. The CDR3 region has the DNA TGTGCCAGCAGCTCCCGGCCTAGCGGGAGGGCCAAAAACATTCAGTACTTC.